These 32 T cell receptor beta chains originate from one sample sequenced in a study of T-cell reconstitution after alpha-beta-depleted transplantation in children. The TCRbeta library incorporated unique molecular identifiers. TCRdb reanalysed the PCR reads using MiXCR and keeps one entry per CDR3 protein. Here the sample spans approximately 430,000 distinct CDR3 sequences, roughly 16% being singletons. This material consisted of PBMCs, mostly from graft donor cells, taken 360 days after TCRalphabeta/CD19-depleted stem cell transplant. The receptors originated from a boy in the first two years of life who had a stem cell transplant for Wiskott-Aldrich syndrome, so the T cells may come from the graft donor.

In this sample, this clonotype turned up a few times. The V and J genes are TRBV12-3 or TRBV12-4 and TRBJ2-7; D possibly corresponds to TRBD1 (6 bases). This CDR3 contains 14 residues. The germline V and J ends were trimmed by 8 bases and 3 bases, with 17 bases remaining between them. The CDR3 nucleotides read TGTGCCAGCTGGATGACAGGTGTCGACTACGAGCAGTACTTC. Translation: CASWMTGVDYEQYF.

This sequence joins TRBV12-3 or TRBV12-4 and TRBJ1-1; tentatively, D is TRBD1 (6 bases). This CDR3 has 13 residues. V was pared by 6 bases and J by 6 bases, with 14 bases between. In DNA, the CDR3 is TGTGCCAGCAGAACGAGCAGGGGACCTGAAGCTTTCTTT. It specifies CASRTSRGPEAFF.

The table lists this clonotype with a few counts. The V call is TRBV10-3, the J call TRBJ2-7; 12 bases agree with TRBD2. The V and J ends lost 3 bases and 3 bases, in that order; junction bases with no gene match: 6. CDR1 and CDR2 (germline): ENHRY, SYGVKD. The CDR3 totals 16 residues. The chain's CDR3 is CAISESTSGSYYEQYF. CDR3 sequence (DNA): TGTGCCATCAGTGAATCGACTAGCGGGAGCTACTACGAGCAGTACTTC.

This clonotype was seen a few times. The CDR3 loop is CAASLAGEGSYEQYF. The CDR3, as DNA: TGTGCCGCTTCTCTAGCGGGAGAGGGGTCCTACGAGCAGTACTTC. The V call is TRBV10-3, the J call TRBJ2-7, with TRBD2 matching over 10 bases. The germline CDR1 and CDR2 sequences are ENHRY and SYGVKD. V was pared by 11 bases and J by 1 base, with 11 bases of the junction left unmatched. The CDR3 spans 15 residues.

The J gene is TRBJ2-7, the V gene TRBV7-8, with unresolved D. Germline V CDR1 and CDR2: SGHVS, FQNEAQ. This CDR3 is 11 amino acids long. Between the trimmed V and J ends, which lost 1 base and 12 bases, there was a span of 10 bases. This CDR3 is CASSLGFRPYF. The DNA for the CDR3 is TGTGCCAGCAGCTTAGGTTTCCGGCCGTACTTC.

This clonotype has ten or more counts. The V gene is TRBV27, the J gene TRBJ2-7; TRBD2 matches 7 bases. V shed 7 bases, J shed 0 bases, and the junction held 3 bases outside the gene matches. The CDR3 runs to 13 residues. Germline V gene lookup returns CDR1 MNHEY and CDR2 SMNVEV (reference sequence). The CDR3 nucleotides are TGTGCCAGCATGGGAGGGAGCTCCTACGAGCAGTACTTC. Amino acids: CASMGGSSYEQYF.

This clonotype appeared a few times. The gene calls are TRBV5-6 and TRBJ2-3, with D perhaps TRBD1 or TRBD2 (5 bases each). Trimming took off 4 bases at V and 2 bases at J, with 17 bases between the two ends. This CDR3 contains 16 residues. Germline CDR1 is SGHDT and CDR2 is YYEEEE. The CDR3, as DNA: TGTGCCAGCAGCACGGGACGAGGGGCAGTCACAGATACGCAGTATTTT. Its protein product is CASSTGRGAVTDTQYF.

This clonotype was detected ten times or more. The chain links TRBV7-2 to TRBJ2-7; 10 bases align to TRBD2. Germline trimming cut 6 bases from V and 3 bases from J; bases unmatched to any gene: 11. CDR3 size: 16 residues. Germline V lookup: CDR1 SGHTA, CDR2 FQGNSA. This chain's CDR3 is CASRRTSGLYGYEQYF. The CDR3 DNA reads TGTGCCAGCAGACGGACTAGCGGTCTCTACGGCTACGAGCAGTACTTC. Filled out from reference TRBV7-2 and TRBJ2-7, the complete variable domain reads GAGVSQSPSNKVTEKGKDVELRCDPISGHTALYWYRQSLGQGLEFLIYFQGNSAPDKSGLPSDRFSAERTGGSVSTLTIQRTQQEDSAVYLCASRRTSGLYGYEQYFGPGTRLTVT.

This clonotype was counted only a few times. The J gene is TRBJ1-5, the V gene TRBV12-3 or TRBV12-4; no clear D gene. V lost 5 bases to trimming and J lost 3 bases, with 14 bases between them. This CDR3 region has 15 residues. The CDR3 DNA reads as TGTGCCAGCAGTCGAATCCCAGTGGTCAATCAGCCCCAGCATTTT. Protein product: CASSRIPVVNQPQHF.

The table lists this clonotype with a few counts. The chain recombines TRBV18 with TRBJ2-1, with a weak D call TRBD1 (5 bases). The germline gives CDR1 KGHSH, CDR2 LQKENI. The V and J ends lost 5 bases and 0 bases respectively, with 14 bases between them. This CDR3 is 16 amino acids long. The CDR3, as DNA: TGTGCCAGCTCAAGTACCAGGGCGAGCTCCTACAATGAGCAGTTCTTC. Protein sequence: CASSSTRASSYNEQFF.

This chain uses TRBV20-1 with TRBJ2-7; D uncertain. CDR1 is DFQATT and CDR2 is SNEGSKA in the germline V gene (reference sequence). Trimming removed 7 bases from V and 4 bases from J, with 11 bases in between. The CDR3 is 11 residues long. The CDR3 DNA is TGCAGTGGCAGTAGGGATTACGAGCAGTACTTC. Amino acid sequence: CSGSRDYEQYF.

V gene TRBV29-1 combines with J gene TRBJ2-1, with 8 bases fitting TRBD2. V was pared by 4 bases and J by 5 bases, with 4 bases of the junction left unmatched. The germline V gene has CDR1 SQVTM and CDR2 ANQGSEA. This CDR3 contains 13 residues. Here the CDR3 DNA reads TGCAGCGTTGGCCCGGGGGGGGACAATGAGCAGTTCTTC. It encodes CSVGPGGDNEQFF.

The rearrangement joins TRBV2 to TRBJ1-1, with D possibly TRBD1 on 6 matching bases. Trimming took off 6 bases at V and 3 bases at J, with 11 bases between the two ends. CDR1 SNHLY and CDR2 FYNNEI come from the germline V gene. This CDR3 is 13 amino acids long. The CDR3 loop is CASRLQGDTEAFF. The CDR3 bases are TGTGCCAGCAGACTACAGGGCGACACTGAAGCTTTCTTT.

This clonotype was counted a few times. The chain combines TRBV5-1 with TRBJ1-1; 7 positions agree with TRBD1. Germline V gives CDR1 SGHRS, CDR2 YFSETQ. J gave up 1 base and V 2 bases, and 14 bases lay outside the gene matches. This CDR3 region has 18 residues. CDR3 bases: TGCGCCAGCAGCTTCAGTGGCGGGACAGATATTACGAACACTGAAGCTTTCTTT. Amino acid sequence: CASSFSGGTDITNTEAFF.

The CDR3 region has the DNA TGTGCCAGCAGAGTTAGCGGGGCCATCGGGACCCAGTACTTC. It encodes CASRVSGAIGTQYF. The V call is TRBV12-3 or TRBV12-4, the J call TRBJ2-5; TRBD2 matches at 8 bases. V shed 6 bases and J 7 bases; nucleotides not matched to a gene: 10. There are 14 residues in the CDR3.

V usage is TRBV7-9 and J usage is TRBJ2-6, with TRBD1 identical over 7 bases. Per the germline V gene, CDR1 is SEHNR and CDR2 is FQNEAQ (reference sequence). There are 17 residues in the CDR3. J gave up 0 bases and V 6 bases, and 8 bases lay outside the gene matches. The chain's CDR3 is CASREWDSSSGANVLTF. DNA of the CDR3: TGTGCCAGCAGGGAGTGGGACAGCTCCTCTGGGGCCAACGTCCTGACTTTC. Using reference TRBV7-9 and TRBJ2-6 for the parts outside the CDR3, the full variable domain is DTGVSQNPRHKITKRGQNVTFRCDPISEHNRLYWYRQTLGQGPEFLTYFQNEAQLEKSRLLSDRFSAERPKGSFSTLEIQRTEQGDSAMYLCASREWDSSSGANVLTFGAGSRLTVL.

This sequence joins TRBV12-3 or TRBV12-4 and TRBJ2-1; D unclear. Trimming took 3 bases from V and 9 from J, leaving 15 bases between them. CDR3 length: 14 amino acids. As DNA, the CDR3 is TGTGCCAGCAGTTTGGAAATCTATGCTGGTGAGCAGTTCTTC. Protein product: CASSLEIYAGEQFF.

V and J are TRBV15 and TRBJ2-7; 8 bases agree with TRBD1. Germline assignment: CDR1 LNHNV and CDR2 YYDKDF (reference sequence). CDR3 size: 14 residues. Trimming took 0 bases from V and 3 from J; bases not matched to a gene: 1. The CDR3: CATSRDDRGYEQYF. The DNA for the CDR3 is TGTGCCACCAGCAGAGATGACAGGGGCTACGAGCAGTACTTC. Filled out from reference TRBV15 and TRBJ2-7, the complete variable domain reads DAMVIQNPRYQVTQFGKPVTLSCSQTLNHNVMYWYQQKSSQAPKLLFHYYDKDFNNEADTPDNFQSRRPNTSFCFLDIRSPGLGDTAMYLCATSRDDRGYEQYFGPGTRLTVT.

At least ten counts were recorded for this clonotype. This sequence joins TRBV12-3 or TRBV12-4 and TRBJ2-1, with 11 bases fitting TRBD1. J gave up 5 bases and V 5 bases, and 11 bases lay outside the gene matches. This CDR3 is built from 17 residues. The CDR3 region is CASSPRLGTGGDNEQFF. As DNA, the CDR3 is TGTGCCAGCAGTCCGCGACTGGGGACAGGGGGGGACAATGAGCAGTTCTTC.

This clonotype was seen more than once but under ten times. V is TRBV20-1 and J is TRBJ2-3; no clear D. CDR1 is DFQATT and CDR2 is SNEGSKA in the germline V gene (reference sequence). There are 12 residues in the CDR3. V lost 5 bases and J 1 base, leaving 7 bases between the germline ends. The CDR3 loop reads CSAFRGTDTQYF. The CDR3 nucleotides read TGCAGTGCTTTCCGGGGCACAGATACGCAGTATTTT.

This clonotype turned up a few times. The chain couples TRBV18 to TRBJ2-1; 10 nucleotides line up with TRBD2. The V and J ends lost 0 bases and 3 bases, in that order; junction bases with no gene match: 5. CDR1 is KGHSH, CDR2 LQKENI, per germline. The length of the CDR3 is 17 residues. CDR3 nucleotides: TGTGCCAGCTCACCACCGATAGCGGGAGGAGTCTACAATGAGCAGTTCTTC. Translated: CASSPPIAGGVYNEQFF.

The chain joins TRBV27 to TRBJ2-2, with D hard to call. Germline CDR1 and CDR2: MNHEY and SMNVEV (reference sequence). The V and J ends lost 2 bases and 7 bases respectively, with 8 bases between them. This CDR3 comprises 13 residues. The CDR3 loop is CASSLSLGGELFF. CDR3 DNA: TGTGCCAGCAGTTTAAGCCTAGGCGGGGAGCTGTTTTTT.

This clonotype was detected many times. The chain has TRBV29-1 and TRBJ2-5; the D gene is possibly TRBD2 (5 bases). V dropped 4 bases and J dropped 4 bases, with 7 bases sitting between them. CDR3 length: 11 residues. Germline-derived CDR1 and CDR2 are SQVTM and ANQGSEA. CDR3 sequence: CSVGEGETQYF. The CDR3 nucleotides read TGCAGCGTTGGAGAGGGAGAGACCCAGTACTTC.

The chain couples TRBV4-3 to TRBJ1-2; D perhaps matches TRBD1 (6 bases). Between the trimmed V and J ends, which lost 2 bases and 6 bases, there was a span of 13 bases. Germline loops: CDR1 LGHNA, CDR2 YSLEER. The CDR3 has 14 amino acids. In DNA form, the CDR3 reads TGCGCCAGCAGCCAACAGGGGCTATGGGATGGCTACACCTTC. Translation gives CASSQQGLWDGYTF.

A remark on this clonotype: A junction end diverges from the germline sequence, so it may reflect a read error. The chain employs TRBV9 and TRBJ2-1; D may be TRBD2 (6 bases). Germline V gives CDR1 SGDLS, CDR2 YYNGEE. This CDR3 contains 13 residues. CDR3 protein: CASSGPSYNEQFF. CDR3 nucleotide sequence: TGTGCCAGTAGCGGTCCCTCCTACAATGAGCAGTTCTTC.

The sample holds a few counts of this clonotype. The V call is TRBV5-1, the J call TRBJ2-7, with D uncertain. V shed 5 bases and J shed 0 bases, with 12 bases lying between them. This CDR3 contains 14 residues. Germline V gives CDR1 SGHRS, CDR2 YFSETQ. The CDR3 loop reads CASRRLQSSYEQYF. CDR3 DNA: TGCGCCAGCAGGAGGCTCCAGAGCTCCTACGAGCAGTACTTC.

This CDR3 is CSARGRTEAFF. For the CDR3, the DNA is TGCAGTGCTAGGGGACGCACTGAAGCTTTCTTT. J is TRBJ1-1 and V is TRBV20-1; D perhaps matches TRBD1 (5 bases). This CDR3 is 11 amino acids long. CDR1 is DFQATT and CDR2 is SNEGSKA in the germline V gene (reference sequence). Trimming removed 3 bases from V and 4 bases from J, with 6 bases in between.

This clonotype was observed a handful of times. V is TRBV6-1 and J is TRBJ2-1; TRBD2 matches 12 bases. CDR1 is MNHNS, CDR2 SASEGT, per germline. The CDR3 sequence is 16 residues long. Trimming at V came to 5 bases and at J to 5 bases, leaving 7 bases not matched to a gene. The CDR3 here is CASSSGGLAGHNEQFF. CDR3 coding DNA: TGTGCCAGCAGTAGCGGGGGACTAGCGGGCCACAATGAGCAGTTCTTC.

The chain recombines TRBV4-1 with TRBJ2-7, with D possibly matching TRBD2 (6 bases). The CDR3 consists of 15 residues. Germline V CDR1 and CDR2: MGHRA, YSYEKL. V lost 1 base and J 7 bases, leaving 17 bases between the germline ends. Written as DNA, the CDR3 is TGCGCCAGCAGCCAAGCCCGACTAGGGATGAGGGAGCAGTACTTC. Protein product: CASSQARLGMREQYF.

The gene calls are TRBV19 and TRBJ2-2; tentative D call: TRBD2 (6 bases). This CDR3 is 16 amino acids long. V was trimmed by 3 bases and J by 4 bases, leaving 15 bases between them. Germline-derived CDR1 and CDR2 are LNHDA and SQIVND (reference sequence). CDR3 sequence reads: CASSIFLARGTGELFF. As DNA, the CDR3 is TGTGCCAGTAGTATCTTTCTAGCGCGTGGCACCGGGGAGCTGTTTTTT.

The CDR3 bases are TGTGCCAGCAGTCGAACCGGGACAGGGTACACCGGGGAGCTGTTTTTT. Amino acid sequence: CASSRTGTGYTGELFF. V usage is TRBV6-2 or TRBV6-3 and J usage is TRBJ2-2; 9 bases align to TRBD1. Germline CDR1 and CDR2: MNHEY and SVGEGT. This CDR3 comprises 16 residues. V was clipped by 5 bases and J by 3 bases; unmatched bases: 7.

This chain uses TRBV12-3 or TRBV12-4 with TRBJ1-2, with TRBD1 matching over 8 bases. CDR3 length equals 15 residues. V dropped 4 bases and J dropped 3; count of bases not matched to a gene: 7. CDR3: CASSSPGGKDYGYTF. The CDR3 nucleotides read TGTGCCAGCAGTTCCCCAGGGGGCAAGGACTATGGCTACACCTTC.